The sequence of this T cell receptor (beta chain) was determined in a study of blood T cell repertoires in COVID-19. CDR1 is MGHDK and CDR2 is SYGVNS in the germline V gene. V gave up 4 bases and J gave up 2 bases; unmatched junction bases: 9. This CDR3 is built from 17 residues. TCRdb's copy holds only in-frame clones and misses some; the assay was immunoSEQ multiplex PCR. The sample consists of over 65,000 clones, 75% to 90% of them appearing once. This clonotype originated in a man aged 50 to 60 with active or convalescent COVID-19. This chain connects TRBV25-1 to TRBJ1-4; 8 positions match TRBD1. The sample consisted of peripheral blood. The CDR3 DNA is TGTGCCAGCAGTGGACTCGACAGGGGACGGACTAATGAAAAACTGTTTTTT. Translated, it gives CASSGLDRGRTNEKLFF.